Detailed here is one T cell receptor (beta chain). Its antigen is unknown. The data were produced by immunoSEQ multiplex PCR, yet TCRdb's version contains in-frame clones alone and is incomplete. The sample records around 100,000 clones, 75% to 85% being singletons. This entry is derived from a study of radiation and T cells in renal cell carcinoma. The study's findings and limits: No pretreatment tumor biopsies were available for baseline clonotypes. Top tumor clonotypes rose in blood 2 weeks post-radiation, then contracted.

The V segment lost 7 bases and the J segment 6 bases; nucleotides outside the gene matches: 11. Germline V CDR1 and CDR2: SNHLY, FYNNEI. The CDR3 length is 16 residues. Sample time point: blood 4 weeks post-SBRT, at nephrectomy. Indicated treatment: 15 Gy SBRT to primary tumor, nephrectomy 4 weeks later. Nephrectomy followed 15 Gy stereotactic body radiation by 4 weeks. Sequencing was performed on blood, taken from a patient whose treatment included radiotherapy and nephrectomy. This TCR came from a man aged 55 to 70 with renal cell carcinoma. The chain has TRBV2 and TRBJ2-2; TRBD2 agrees at 10 bases. CDR3 nucleotides: TGTGCCAGCATAGCTAGCGGGAGCCCGAGAGCCGGGGAGCTGTTTTTT. Translation gives CASIASGSPRAGELFF.